This TCR beta chain derives from a study of T cell repertoires in cytomegalovirus infection. This clonotype was counted between two and nine times. Its target is not known. One end of the junction varies from germline; a read error may be responsible. Findings of the study overall: Within the response measured ex vivo, HLA-C-restricted CMV-specific TCR beta clonotypes were dominant.

TCRdb recomputed calls from the reads with MiXCR, one row per CDR3 protein. The table includes 680,000 or so distinct CDR3 sequences, approximately 40% detected once. The sample was PBMCs. This clonotype was sampled from a human donor in good health (CMV status not recorded). Some clones in this sample may be carry-over from other donors' samples.

The CDR3 region has the DNA TGTGCTAGCAGCTTAGCAAAAACTTCGGCGCAGTACTTC. Encoded protein: CASSLAKTSAQYF. The chain combines TRBV7-7 with TRBJ2-7; D remains ambiguous. The CDR3 is 13 amino acids. Germline V gene data show CDR1 as SSHAT and CDR2 as FNYEAQ (reference sequence).